What follows describes a single T cell receptor beta chain. Antigen unknown. The data originate from a study of shared clonotypes between healthy human individuals. Study-wide points: Naive subsets typically showed greater estimated richness than memory subsets. Naive CD4 clonotype sharing across a handful of donors was 4.5% to 6%.

Method: immunoSEQ multiplex PCR; TCRdb's copy keeps in-frame clones and lacks some. Of roughly 2,300,000 clones in the sample, 85% to 95% were seen once. The CDR3 is 14 amino acids. V was clipped by 2 bases and J by 5 bases, with 12 bases between them. Germline CDR1 and CDR2: MNHNY and SVGAGI (reference sequence). The sequence came from a man younger than 30 in good health. Some clones in this sample may be carry-over from other donors' samples. This chain links TRBV6-6 with TRBJ1-1; D is unclear. The sequencing sample was made of naive CD4+ T cells from PBMCs. Noted subset: CD45RA+ positively selected. The CDR3 nucleotides are TGTGCCAGCAGTTACATCTTCGGAGAGACTGAAGCTTTCTTT. Protein: CASSYIFGETEAFF.